This T cell receptor (beta chain) was captured in a study of blood T cell repertoires in COVID-19. This clone was counted only a few times. Sequencing used immunoSEQ multiplex PCR; TCRdb keeps in-frame clones, though not all of them. The sample includes 300,000 to 350,000 clones, roughly nine tenths seen only once; the top ten take around 2.1%. This CDR3 is built from 14 residues. Germline assignment: CDR1 DFQATT and CDR2 SNEGSKA (reference sequence). V dropped 3 bases and J dropped 2 bases, with 11 bases sitting between them. Material: peripheral blood. This chain uses TRBV20-1 with TRBJ1-3; D is ambiguous. The sequence was collected from a man aged 18 to 29 with active or convalescent COVID-19. The chain's CDR3 is CSASMWEAGNTIYF. Written as DNA, the CDR3 is TGCAGTGCTAGTATGTGGGAGGCTGGAAACACCATATATTTT.